One sample yielded the 13 T cell receptor beta chains listed below, sequenced in a study of CD8 T cells in Susac syndrome. The RNA, 0.5 to 1 ug, was put through reverse transcription using random hexamers. TCRdb re-analysed the immunoSEQ multiplex PCR reads in MiXCR, keeping a single row per CDR3 protein. The sample holds fewer than 350,000 distinct CDR3 sequences, about 90% seen once. Sequenced: CD4+ T cells from PBMCs. The receptors were sampled from a human donor with multiple sclerosis.

The chain joins TRBV7-2 to TRBJ2-4, with 9 bases matching TRBD2. CDR3 length equals 15 residues. Germline V lookup: CDR1 SGHTA, CDR2 FQGNSA. The V segment lost 4 bases and the J segment 7 bases; nucleotides outside the gene matches: 8. CDR3 in amino acids: CASSSRGGAENIQYF. CDR3 in DNA: TGTGCCAGCAGCTCCCGCGGGGGGGCCGAGAACATTCAGTACTTC.

The chain carries TRBV20-1 and TRBJ2-1, with D perhaps matching TRBD2 (5 bases). Germline V gene lookup returns CDR1 DFQATT and CDR2 SNEGSKA (reference sequence). Trimming removed 2 bases at V and 2 bases at J, with 10 bases between. The CDR3 runs to 14 residues. Written as DNA, the CDR3 is TGCAGTGCTAGACGAGCGGCTCCCTACAATGAGCAGTTCTTC. Translation: CSARRAAPYNEQFF.

This chain connects TRBV7-2 to TRBJ2-3, with D perhaps being TRBD1 or TRBD2 (6 bases each). Trimming took off 5 bases at V and 6 bases at J, with 12 bases between the two ends. This CDR3 contains 13 residues. Germline V gives CDR1 SGHTA, CDR2 FQGNSA. CDR3 in amino acids: CASSSGGGDTQYF. CDR3 bases: TGTGCCAGCAGCAGCGGAGGGGGGGATACGCAGTATTTT. Supplemented by reference TRBV7-2 and TRBJ2-3, the full variable domain reads GAGVSQSPSNKVTEKGKDVELRCDPISGHTALYWYRQSLGQGLEFLIYFQGNSAPDKSGLPSDRFSAERTGGSVSTLTIQRTQQEDSAVYLCASSSGGGDTQYFGPGTRLTVL.

The chain has TRBV7-9 and TRBJ1-6; 9 bases align to TRBD1. The CDR3 is 15 amino acids. Germline V lookup: CDR1 SEHNR, CDR2 FQNEAQ (reference sequence). Unmatched junction bases numbered 9, after V lost 4 bases and J lost 11 bases. For the CDR3, the DNA is TGTGCCAGCAGCTCCGGGACAGGGTCAAGGACACCCCTCCACTTT. It specifies CASSSGTGSRTPLHF.

The chain links TRBV20-1 to TRBJ2-1, with TRBD1 as a possible D gene (6 bases). Germline lookup yields CDR1 DFQATT and CDR2 SNEGSKA (reference sequence). Trimming pared 5 bases from V and 10 bases from J, leaving 18 bases between. The CDR3 length is 13 residues. CDR3 coding DNA: TGCAGTGCTTCTTGGGGGCAAGGGCTGGAGCAGTTCTTC. Its translation is CSASWGQGLEQFF.

This clonotype has a single count. CDR3 loop: CSARPLAGASYEQYF. In DNA, the CDR3 is TGCAGTGCTAGACCTCTAGCGGGAGCTTCCTACGAGCAGTACTTC. The J gene is TRBJ2-7, the V gene TRBV20-1, with TRBD2 matching 10 bases. With 2 bases clipped from V and 1 base from J, the junction kept 5 bases outside the gene matches. This CDR3 has 15 residues. CDR1 and CDR2 (germline): DFQATT, SNEGSKA (reference sequence).

This rearrangement joins TRBV5-4 to TRBJ1-2; 8 nucleotides align to TRBD1. This CDR3 region has 13 residues. The trim removed 4 bases at V and 8 bases at J, leaving 7 bases unmatched. Germline V gene lookup returns CDR1 SGHNT and CDR2 YYREEE (reference sequence). In DNA form, the CDR3 reads TGTGCCAGCAGCCCAAGGACAGGGTACGGCTACACCTTC. Its protein product is CASSPRTGYGYTF.

This rearrangement joins TRBV27 to TRBJ2-1; 9 positions agree with TRBD2. J lost 7 bases, V lost 3 bases, and 7 bases had no gene match. The CDR3 loop spans 15 amino acids. Per germline, CDR1 MNHEY and CDR2 SMNVEV (reference sequence). The CDR3 region is CASSFVSGGPNEQFF. The CDR3 nucleotides read TGTGCCAGCAGTTTCGTCAGCGGGGGGCCGAATGAGCAGTTCTTC.

V is TRBV4-2 and J is TRBJ2-3, with 7 positions matching TRBD2. Trimming cost V 0 bases and J 3 bases; bases outside gene matches: 9. The CDR3 covers 17 residues. Germline CDR1 LGHNA, CDR2 YNFKEQ. CDR3 residues: CASSQDPVLASTDTQYF. CDR3 in DNA: TGTGCCAGCAGCCAAGATCCTGTACTAGCGAGTACAGATACGCAGTATTTT.

The rearrangement uses TRBV5-4 and TRBJ2-1, with 11 bases that match TRBD2. CDR1 is SGHNT and CDR2 is YYREEE in the germline V gene (reference sequence). Trimming cost V 3 bases and J 9 bases; bases outside gene matches: 8. The CDR3 is 15 amino acids. In DNA, the CDR3 is TGTGCCAGCAGCTCCCGACTAGCGGGAATCGGTGAGCAGTTCTTC. As protein: CASSSRLAGIGEQFF.

The rearrangement uses TRBV14 and TRBJ1-2; a possible D gene is TRBD1 (5 bases). The CDR3 runs 15 residues. Deletions cut 5 bases from V and 5 bases from J, with 18 bases between. CDR1 is SGHDN and CDR2 is FVKESK in the germline V gene. For the CDR3, the DNA is TGTGCCAGCAGCGGAGGCCGGGGGTCAGGGTATGGCTACACCTTC. Translating it yields CASSGGRGSGYGYTF. Filled out from reference TRBV14 and TRBJ1-2, the complete variable domain reads EAGVTQFPSHSVIEKGQTVTLRCDPISGHDNLYWYRRVMGKEIKFLLHFVKESKQDESGMPNNRFLAERTGGTYSTLKVQPAELEDSGVYFCASSGGRGSGYGYTFGSGTRLTVV.

The chain employs TRBV20-1 and TRBJ2-3; no clear D. The CDR3 is made up of 15 amino acids. The V end was cut by 2 bases, the J end by 1 base, with 13 bases between. The germline CDR1 and CDR2 sequences are DFQATT and SNEGSKA (reference sequence). CDR3: CSARQAPFGTDTQYF. The CDR3 DNA reads TGCAGTGCTAGACAGGCCCCCTTTGGCACAGATACGCAGTATTTT.

The chain joins TRBV7-9 to TRBJ1-4; 7 positions agree with TRBD1. From germline, CDR1 is SEHNR and CDR2 FQNEAQ (reference sequence). The CDR3 runs 14 residues. J lost 7 bases, V lost 4 bases, and 6 bases had no gene match. The DNA for the CDR3 is TGTGCCAGCAGCTCAGGGGGGACGGGTGAAAAACTGTTTTTT. Protein: CASSSGGTGEKLFF.